This TCR beta chain originates from a study of blood T cells in healthy people across ages. Overall study results and limits: Shifts in expanded clonotypes may have been confounded by donor CMV status, which was unknown.

On this clonotype: Its antigen is as yet unknown.

The use of a sample-barcoded 5' primer and a J-beta primer mix characterized a second PCR of roughly 7 to 11 cycles. TCRdb passed the 5' RACE reads through MiXCR, listing each CDR3 protein once. Of around 790,000 distinct CDR3 sequences listed, more than 40% are singletons. Caucasian individuals from Russia who were healthy and aged roughly 6 to 100 acted as donors. Whenever a sample was processed, at least 6 million PBMCs were isolated. Sequenced material: blood. The sequence derives from a man between 60 and 70 years old in good health.

CDR3 amino acids: CASSPNSYNSPLHF. The CDR3 coding sequence is TGTGCCAGCTCACCTAACTCCTATAATTCACCCCTCCACTTT. The V gene is TRBV18, the J gene TRBJ1-6; no definite D call. Trimming took off 3 bases at V and 0 bases at J, with 3 bases between the two ends. CDR3 length: 14 amino acids. The germline gives CDR1 KGHSH, CDR2 LQKENI.